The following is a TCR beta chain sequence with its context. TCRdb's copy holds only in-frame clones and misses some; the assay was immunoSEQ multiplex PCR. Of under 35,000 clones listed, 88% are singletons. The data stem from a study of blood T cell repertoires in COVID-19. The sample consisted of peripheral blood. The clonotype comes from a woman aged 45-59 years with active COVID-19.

DNA for the CDR3: TGTGCCAGCTCACCACGGACGGGGTCGGTCAATGAGCAGTTCTTC. Translating it yields CASSPRTGSVNEQFF. The chain combines TRBV18 with TRBJ2-1; D might be TRBD2 (5 bases). Trimming took off 1 base at V and 6 bases at J, with 13 bases between the two ends. The CDR3 has 15 amino acids. Germline V gene lookup returns CDR1 KGHSH and CDR2 LQKENI.